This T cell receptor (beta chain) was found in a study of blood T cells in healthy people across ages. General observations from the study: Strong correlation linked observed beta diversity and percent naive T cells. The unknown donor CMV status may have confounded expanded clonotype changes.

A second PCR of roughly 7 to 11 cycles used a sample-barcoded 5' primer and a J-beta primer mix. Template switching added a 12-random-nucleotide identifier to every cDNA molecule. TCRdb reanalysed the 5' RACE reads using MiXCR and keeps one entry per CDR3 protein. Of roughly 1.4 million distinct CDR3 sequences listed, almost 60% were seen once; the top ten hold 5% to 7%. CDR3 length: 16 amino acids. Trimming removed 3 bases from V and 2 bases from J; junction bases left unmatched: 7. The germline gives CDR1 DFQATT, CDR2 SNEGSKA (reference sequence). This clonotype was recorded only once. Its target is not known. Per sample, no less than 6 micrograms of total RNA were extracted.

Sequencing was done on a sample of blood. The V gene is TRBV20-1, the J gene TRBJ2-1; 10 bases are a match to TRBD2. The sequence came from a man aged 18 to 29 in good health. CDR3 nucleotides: TGCAGTGCTAGTAAGACTAGCGGGCCTACCTACAATGAGCAGTTCTTC. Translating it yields CSASKTSGPTYNEQFF.